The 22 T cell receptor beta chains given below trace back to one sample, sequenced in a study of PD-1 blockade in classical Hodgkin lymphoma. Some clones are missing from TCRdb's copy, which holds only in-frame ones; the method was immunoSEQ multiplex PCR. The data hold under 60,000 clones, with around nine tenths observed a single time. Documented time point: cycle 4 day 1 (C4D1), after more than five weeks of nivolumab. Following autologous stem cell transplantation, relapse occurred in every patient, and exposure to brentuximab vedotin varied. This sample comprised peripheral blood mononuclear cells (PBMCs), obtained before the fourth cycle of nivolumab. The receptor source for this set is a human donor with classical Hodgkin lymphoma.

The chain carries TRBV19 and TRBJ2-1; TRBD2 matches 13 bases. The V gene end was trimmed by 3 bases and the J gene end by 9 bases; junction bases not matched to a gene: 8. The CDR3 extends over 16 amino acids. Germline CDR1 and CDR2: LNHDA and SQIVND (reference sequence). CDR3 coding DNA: TGTGCCAGTAGTATGGGGACTAGCGGGGTCCGCGGTGAGCAGTTCTTC. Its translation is CASSMGTSGVRGEQFF.

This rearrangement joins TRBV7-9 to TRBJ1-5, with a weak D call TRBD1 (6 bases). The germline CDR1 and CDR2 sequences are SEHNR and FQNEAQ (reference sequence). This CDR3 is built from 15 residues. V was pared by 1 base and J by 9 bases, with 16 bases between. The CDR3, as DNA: TGTGCCAGCAGCTTAGGCAGTGGGGGCGTATTGCCCCAGCATTTT. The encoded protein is CASSLGSGGVLPQHF.

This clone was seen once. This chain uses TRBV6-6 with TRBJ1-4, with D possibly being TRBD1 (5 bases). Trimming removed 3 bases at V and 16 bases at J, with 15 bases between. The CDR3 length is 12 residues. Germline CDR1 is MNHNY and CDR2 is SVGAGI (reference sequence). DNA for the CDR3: TGTGCCAGCAGTTATGGGACGGCCGGCCGGTTTTTT. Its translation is CASSYGTAGRFF.

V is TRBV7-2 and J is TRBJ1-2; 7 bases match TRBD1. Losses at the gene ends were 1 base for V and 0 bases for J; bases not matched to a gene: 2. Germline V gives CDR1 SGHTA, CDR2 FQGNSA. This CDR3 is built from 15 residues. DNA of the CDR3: TGTGCCAGCAGCTTAGTCACAGGGGCTAACTATGGCTACACCTTC. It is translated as CASSLVTGANYGYTF.

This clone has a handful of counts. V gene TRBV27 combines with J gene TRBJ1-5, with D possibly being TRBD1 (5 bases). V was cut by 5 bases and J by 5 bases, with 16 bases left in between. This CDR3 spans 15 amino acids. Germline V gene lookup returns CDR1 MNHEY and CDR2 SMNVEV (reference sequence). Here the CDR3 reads CASSTPSDRYQPQHF. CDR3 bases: TGTGCCAGCAGTACCCCCTCCGACAGATATCAGCCCCAGCATTTT.

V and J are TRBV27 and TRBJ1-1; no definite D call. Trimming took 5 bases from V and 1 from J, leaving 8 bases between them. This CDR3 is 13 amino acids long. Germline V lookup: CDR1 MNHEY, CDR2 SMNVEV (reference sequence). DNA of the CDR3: TGTGCCAGCAGTATCCTAGGGAACACTGAAGCTTTCTTT. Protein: CASSILGNTEAFF.

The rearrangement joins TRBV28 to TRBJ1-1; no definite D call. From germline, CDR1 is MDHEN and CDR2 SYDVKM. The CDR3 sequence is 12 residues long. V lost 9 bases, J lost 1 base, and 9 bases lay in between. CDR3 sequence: CASVAANTEAFF. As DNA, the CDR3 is TGTGCCAGTGTCGCAGCGAACACTGAAGCTTTCTTT.

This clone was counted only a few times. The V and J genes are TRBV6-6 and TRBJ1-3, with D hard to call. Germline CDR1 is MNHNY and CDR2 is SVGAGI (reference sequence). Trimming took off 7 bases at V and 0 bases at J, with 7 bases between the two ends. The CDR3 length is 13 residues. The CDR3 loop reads CASTGVSGNTIYF. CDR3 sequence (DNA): TGTGCCAGCACCGGAGTCTCTGGAAACACCATATATTTT.

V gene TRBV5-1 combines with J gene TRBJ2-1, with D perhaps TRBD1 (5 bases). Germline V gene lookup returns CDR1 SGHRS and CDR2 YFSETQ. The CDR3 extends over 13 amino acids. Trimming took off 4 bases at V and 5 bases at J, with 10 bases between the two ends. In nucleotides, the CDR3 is TGCGCCAGCAGCAACTTAGGGGACAATGAGCAGTTCTTC. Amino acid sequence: CASSNLGDNEQFF. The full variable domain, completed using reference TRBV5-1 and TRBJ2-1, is KAGVTQTPRYLIKTRGQQVTLSCSPISGHRSVSWYQQTPGQGLQFLFEYFSETQRNKGNFPGRFSGRQFSNSRSEMNVSTLELGDSALYLCASSNLGDNEQFFGPGTRLTVL.

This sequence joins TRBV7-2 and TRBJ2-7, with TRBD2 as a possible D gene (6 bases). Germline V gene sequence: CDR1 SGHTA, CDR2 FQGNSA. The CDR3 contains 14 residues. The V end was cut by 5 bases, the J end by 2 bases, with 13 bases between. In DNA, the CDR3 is TGTGCCAGCAGCCCCGGGGGACCGCCCTACGAGCAGTACTTC. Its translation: CASSPGGPPYEQYF. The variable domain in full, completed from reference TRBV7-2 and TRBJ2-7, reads GAGVSQSPSNKVTEKGKDVELRCDPISGHTALYWYRQSLGQGLEFLIYFQGNSAPDKSGLPSDRFSAERTGGSVSTLTIQRTQQEDSAVYLCASSPGGPPYEQYFGPGTRLTVT.

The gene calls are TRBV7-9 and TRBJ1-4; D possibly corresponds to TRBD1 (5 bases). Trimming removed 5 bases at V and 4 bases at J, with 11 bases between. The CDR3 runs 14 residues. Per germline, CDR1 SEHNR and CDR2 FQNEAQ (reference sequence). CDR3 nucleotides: TGTGCCAGCAGCGAAACAGGTGGTAATGAAAAACTGTTTTTT. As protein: CASSETGGNEKLFF.

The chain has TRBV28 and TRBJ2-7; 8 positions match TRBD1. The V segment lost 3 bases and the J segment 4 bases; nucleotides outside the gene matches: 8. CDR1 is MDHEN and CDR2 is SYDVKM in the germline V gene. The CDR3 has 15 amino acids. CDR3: CASSFRTGNRYEQYF. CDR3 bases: TGTGCCAGCAGTTTCAGGACAGGGAATAGGTACGAGCAGTACTTC.

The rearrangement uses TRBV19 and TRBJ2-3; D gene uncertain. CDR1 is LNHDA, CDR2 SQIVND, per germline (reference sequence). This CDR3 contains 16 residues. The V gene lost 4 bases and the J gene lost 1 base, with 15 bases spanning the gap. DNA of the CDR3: TGTGCCAGTAGTAAGCTTCCAGCCTCGGGCACAGATACGCAGTATTTT. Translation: CASSKLPASGTDTQYF.

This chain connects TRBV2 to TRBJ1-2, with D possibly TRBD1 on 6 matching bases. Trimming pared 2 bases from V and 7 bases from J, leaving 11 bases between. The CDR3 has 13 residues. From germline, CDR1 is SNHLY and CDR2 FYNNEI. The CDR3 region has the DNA TGTGCCAGCAGTGAAACGAGGACAGCTGGCTACACCTTC. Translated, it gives CASSETRTAGYTF.

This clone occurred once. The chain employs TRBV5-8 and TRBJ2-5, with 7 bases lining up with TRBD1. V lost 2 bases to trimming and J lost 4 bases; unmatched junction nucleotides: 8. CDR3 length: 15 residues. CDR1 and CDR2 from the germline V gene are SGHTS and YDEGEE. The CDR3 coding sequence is TGTGCCAGCAGCTTAGGGCGACAGGGTGGAGAGACCCAGTACTTC. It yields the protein CASSLGRQGGETQYF.

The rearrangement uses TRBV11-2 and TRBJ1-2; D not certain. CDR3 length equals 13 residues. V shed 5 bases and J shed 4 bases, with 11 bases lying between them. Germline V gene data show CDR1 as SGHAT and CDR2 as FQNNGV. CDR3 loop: CASSPDRPYGYTF. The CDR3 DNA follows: TGTGCCAGCAGCCCCGACCGGCCCTATGGCTACACCTTC.

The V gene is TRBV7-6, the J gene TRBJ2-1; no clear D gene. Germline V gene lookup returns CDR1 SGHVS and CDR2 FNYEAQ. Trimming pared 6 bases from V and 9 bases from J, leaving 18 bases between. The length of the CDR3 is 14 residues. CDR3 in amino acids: CASSFGVSSFEQFF. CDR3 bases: TGTGCCAGCAGTTTTGGGGTCAGTTCCTTTGAGCAGTTCTTC. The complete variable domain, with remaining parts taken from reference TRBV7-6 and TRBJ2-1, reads GAGVSQSPRYKVTKRGQDVALRCDPISGHVSLYWYRQALGQGPEFLTYFNYEAQQDKSGLPNDRFSAERPEGSISTLTIQRTEQRDSAMYRCASSFGVSSFEQFFGPGTRLTVL.

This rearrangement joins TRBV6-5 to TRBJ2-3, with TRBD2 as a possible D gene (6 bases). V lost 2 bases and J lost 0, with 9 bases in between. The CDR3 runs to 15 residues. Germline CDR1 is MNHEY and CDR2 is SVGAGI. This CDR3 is CASSYGGTSTDTQYF. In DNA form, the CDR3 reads TGTGCCAGCAGTTACGGGGGGACTAGCACAGATACGCAGTATTTT.

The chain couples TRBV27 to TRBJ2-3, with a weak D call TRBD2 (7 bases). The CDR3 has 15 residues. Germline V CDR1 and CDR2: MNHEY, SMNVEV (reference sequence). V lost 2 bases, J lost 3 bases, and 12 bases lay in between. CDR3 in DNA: TGTGCCAGCAGTTTAACAGGGAGGGAGACAGATACGCAGTATTTT. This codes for CASSLTGRETDTQYF.

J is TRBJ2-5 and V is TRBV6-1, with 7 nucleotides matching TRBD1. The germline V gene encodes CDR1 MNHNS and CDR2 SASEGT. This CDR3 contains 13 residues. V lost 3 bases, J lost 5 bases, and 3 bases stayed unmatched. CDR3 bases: TGTGCCAGCAGTGAGCACAGGGGTGAGACCCAGTACTTC. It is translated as CASSEHRGETQYF.

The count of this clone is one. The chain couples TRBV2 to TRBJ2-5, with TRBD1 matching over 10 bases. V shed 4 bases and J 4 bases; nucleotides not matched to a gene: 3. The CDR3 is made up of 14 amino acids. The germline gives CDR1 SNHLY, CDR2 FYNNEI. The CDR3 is CASSVDRGRETQYF. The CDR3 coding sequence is TGTGCCAGCAGTGTCGACAGGGGGCGAGAGACCCAGTACTTC.

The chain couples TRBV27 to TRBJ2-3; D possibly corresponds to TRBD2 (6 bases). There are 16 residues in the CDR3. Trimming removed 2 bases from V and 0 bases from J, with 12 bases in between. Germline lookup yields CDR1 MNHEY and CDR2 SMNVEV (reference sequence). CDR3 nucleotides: TGTGCCAGCAGTTTAGGTAGCGGTACTAGCACAGATACGCAGTATTTT. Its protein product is CASSLGSGTSTDTQYF.